This T cell receptor (beta chain) was recorded in a study of blood T cell repertoires in COVID-19. At the level of the study: PBMCs, B-cell-depleted T cells, or T cells provided the cDNA or gDNA that made up the material.

The germline V gene has CDR1 MNHEY and CDR2 SVGAGI. The CDR3 consists of 16 residues. The germline V and J ends were trimmed by 0 bases and 4 bases, with 14 bases remaining between them. In the original analysis: Amplification with reference gene primers provided the estimates of nucleated cell counts. Clones were read by immunoSEQ multiplex PCR, and TCRdb kept only the in-frame ones, dropping some. V, J and clone size reflect that table, while D and trimming were determined from the DNA. The data show about 270,000 clones, about 86% seen once. The sequence was collected from a woman aged 55-69 years with active or convalescent COVID-19. The chain joins TRBV6-5 to TRBJ2-3, with D perhaps matching TRBD2 (5 bases). What was sequenced was peripheral blood. As DNA, the CDR3 is TGTGCCAGCAGTTACTCTCCCCTAGCCGGGGCAGATACGCAGTATTTT. Its translation is CASSYSPLAGADTQYF.